Given below is one T cell receptor beta chain in context. This sample includes further DNA sequences coding for the same CDR3. This specimen comes from a study of shared clonotypes between healthy human individuals. How the authors handled the data: ImmunoSEQ junction-only sequences lacked quality scores, so their filtering differed. Sequencing used immunoSEQ multiplex PCR; TCRdb keeps in-frame clones, though not all of them. V, J and clone size reflect that table, while D and trimming were determined from the DNA. Here the sample spans roughly 2,500,000 clones, roughly 93% being singletons. This TCR came from a man aged 18 to 30 in good health. Some clones in this sample may be carry-over from other donors' samples. The source material was naive CD4+ T cells from PBMCs. The subset here: CD45RA+ positively selected.

DNA for the CDR3: TGCGCCAGCAGCACGGGACAGGCGAACACCGGGGAGCTGTTTTTT. This sequence encodes CASSTGQANTGELFF. The chain joins TRBV5-1 to TRBJ2-2; 8 nucleotides agree with TRBD1. Per the germline V gene, CDR1 is SGHRS and CDR2 is YFSETQ. The CDR3 covers 15 residues. The ends lost 4 bases at V and 0 bases at J; junction bases unmatched: 2.